The 3 T cell receptor beta chains listed next were all sequenced from one sample in a study of cytomegalovirus exposure and HLA in healthy donors. The PCR employed 60 Vbeta primers together with 13 Jbeta primers. Assay used: immunoSEQ multiplex PCR; TCRdb lists only in-frame clones, some missing. Counted here are roughly 100,000 clones, about four fifths occurring once; the ten biggest clones make up 1% to 1.5%. The sequenced material came from PBMCs. Source of these receptors: a man in his thirties or forties in good health and CMV-seronegative.

The chain links TRBV5-1 to TRBJ2-1, with a tentative D call TRBD1 (6 bases). CDR3 length: 15 residues. Trimming took off 0 bases at V and 6 bases at J, with 13 bases between the two ends. Germline CDR1 and CDR2: SGHRS and YFSETQ. CDR3 nucleotides: TGCGCCAGCAGCTTGGCCCAGGGGATTGTCAATGAGCAGTTCTTC. As protein: CASSLAQGIVNEQFF.

This rearrangement joins TRBV9 to TRBJ1-1, with TRBD1 identical over 7 bases. Germline CDR1 reads SGDLS; CDR2 reads YYNGEE. The V and J ends lost 0 bases and 1 base, in that order; junction bases with no gene match: 3. The CDR3 is 15 residues long. The CDR3 protein is CASSVEGQKNTEAFF. The CDR3 DNA reads TGTGCCAGCAGCGTAGAGGGACAGAAGAACACTGAAGCTTTCTTT. The full variable domain, its missing parts supplied by reference TRBV9 and TRBJ1-1, is DSGVTQTPKHLITATGQRVTLRCSPRSGDLSVYWYQQSLDQGLQFLIQYYNGEERAKGNILERFSAQQFPDLHSELNLSSLELGDSALYFCASSVEGQKNTEAFFGQGTRLTVV.

The chain employs TRBV4-2 and TRBJ2-5, with 9 bases lining up with TRBD2. Germline-derived CDR1 and CDR2 are LGHNA and YNFKEQ. The CDR3 extends over 15 amino acids. Trimming cost V 4 bases and J 5 bases; bases outside gene matches: 8. For the CDR3, the DNA is TGTGCCAGCAGCCCCGGACTAGCGCTTAAGGAGACCCAGTACTTC. Protein sequence: CASSPGLALKETQYF.